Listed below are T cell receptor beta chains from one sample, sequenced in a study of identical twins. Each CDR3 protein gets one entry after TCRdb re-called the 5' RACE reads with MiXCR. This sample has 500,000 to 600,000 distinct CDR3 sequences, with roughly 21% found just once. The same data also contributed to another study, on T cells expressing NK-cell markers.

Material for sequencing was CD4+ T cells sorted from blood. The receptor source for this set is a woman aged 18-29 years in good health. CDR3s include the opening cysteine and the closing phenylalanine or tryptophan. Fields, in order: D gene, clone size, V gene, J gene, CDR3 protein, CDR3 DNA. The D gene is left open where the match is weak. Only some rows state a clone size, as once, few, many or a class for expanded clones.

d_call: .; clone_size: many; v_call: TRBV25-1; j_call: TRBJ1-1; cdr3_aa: CASSWSSTEAFF; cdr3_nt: TGTGCCAGCAGTTGGTCATCCACTGAAGCTTTCTTT
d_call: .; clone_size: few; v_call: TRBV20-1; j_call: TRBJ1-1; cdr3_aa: CSARVVNTEAFF; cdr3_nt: TGCAGTGCTAGAGTCGTGAACACTGAAGCTTTCTTT
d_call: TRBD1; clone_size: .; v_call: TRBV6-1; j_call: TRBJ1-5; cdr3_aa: CASNPTGSNQPQHF; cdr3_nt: TGTGCCAGCAACCCGACAGGGAGCAATCAGCCCCAGCATTTT
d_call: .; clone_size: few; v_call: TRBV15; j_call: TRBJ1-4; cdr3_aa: CATSRDFRENEKLFF; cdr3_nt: TGTGCCACCAGCAGAGATTTTCGGGAGAATGAAAAACTGTTTTTT
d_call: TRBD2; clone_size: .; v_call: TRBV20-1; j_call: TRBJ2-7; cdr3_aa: CSAMSVSGRREEQYF; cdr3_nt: TGCAGTGCTATGAGCGTAAGCGGGAGACGGGAAGAGCAGTACTTC
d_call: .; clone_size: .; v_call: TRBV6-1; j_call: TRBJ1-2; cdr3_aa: CASTPIGYDGYTF; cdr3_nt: TGTGCCAGCACCCCGATAGGGTATGACGGCTACACCTTC
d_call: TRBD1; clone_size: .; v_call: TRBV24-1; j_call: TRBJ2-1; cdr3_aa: CATSATGQGNDEQFF; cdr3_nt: TGTGCCACCAGTGCTACGGGACAGGGAAACGATGAGCAGTTCTTC
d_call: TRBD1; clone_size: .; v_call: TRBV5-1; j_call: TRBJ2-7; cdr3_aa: CASSLTGTGGARQYF; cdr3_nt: TGCGCCAGCAGCTTGACCGGGACAGGGGGCGCGAGGCAGTACTTC
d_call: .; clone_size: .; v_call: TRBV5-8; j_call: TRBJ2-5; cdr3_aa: CASSARGGVETQYF; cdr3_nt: TGTGCCAGCAGCGCCCGTGGGGGTGTAGAGACCCAGTACTTC
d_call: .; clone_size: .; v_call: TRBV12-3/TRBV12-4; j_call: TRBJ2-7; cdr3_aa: CASSLTGSGHEQYF; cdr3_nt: TGTGCCAGCAGCCTAACAGGGTCGGGCCACGAGCAGTACTTC
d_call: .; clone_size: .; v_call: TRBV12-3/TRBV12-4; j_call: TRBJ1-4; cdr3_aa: CASSNQQAAEKLFF; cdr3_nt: TGTGCCAGCAGTAACCAGCAAGCCGCTGAAAAACTGTTTTTT
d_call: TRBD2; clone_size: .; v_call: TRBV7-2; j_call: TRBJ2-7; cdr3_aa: CASSLVGGRYEQYF; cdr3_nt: TGTGCCAGCAGCTTAGTAGGCGGGAGATACGAGCAGTACTTC
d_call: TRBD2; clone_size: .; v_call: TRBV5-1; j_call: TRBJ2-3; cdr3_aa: CASSLVTSGADTQYF; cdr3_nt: TGCGCCAGCAGCTTGGTGACTAGCGGGGCAGATACGCAGTATTTT
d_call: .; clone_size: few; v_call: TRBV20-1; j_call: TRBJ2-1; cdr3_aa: CSAPPKFNEQFF; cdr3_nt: TGCAGTGCTCCCCCGAAATTCAATGAGCAGTTCTTC
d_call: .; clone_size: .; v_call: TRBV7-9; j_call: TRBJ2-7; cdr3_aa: CASSVRGNGFAYEQYF; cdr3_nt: TGTGCCAGCAGCGTCCGGGGGAACGGGTTCGCCTACGAGCAGTACTTC
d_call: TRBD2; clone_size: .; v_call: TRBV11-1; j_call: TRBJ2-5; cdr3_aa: CASSFVLTGTRSGETQYF; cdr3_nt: TGTGCCAGCAGCTTTGTCCTCACCGGGACTAGGAGTGGGGAGACCCAGTACTTC
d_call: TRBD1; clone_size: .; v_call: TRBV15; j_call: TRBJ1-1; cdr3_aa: CATSRTGIGTEAFF; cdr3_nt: TGTGCCACCAGCAGGACAGGGATAGGCACTGAAGCTTTCTTT
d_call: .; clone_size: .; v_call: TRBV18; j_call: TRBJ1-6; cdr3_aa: CASSGDSPLHF; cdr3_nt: TGTGCCAGCTCAGGGGATTCACCCCTCCACTTT
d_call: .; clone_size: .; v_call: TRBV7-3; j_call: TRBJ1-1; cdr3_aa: CASSLRKAVGATEAFF; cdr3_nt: TGTGCCAGCAGCTTACGTAAGGCCGTCGGGGCCACTGAAGCTTTCTTT
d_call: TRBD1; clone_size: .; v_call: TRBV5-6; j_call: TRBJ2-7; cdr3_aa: CASSRALMDRAYEQYF; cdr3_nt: TGTGCCAGCTCCCGCGCGTTAATGGACAGGGCCTACGAGCAGTACTTC
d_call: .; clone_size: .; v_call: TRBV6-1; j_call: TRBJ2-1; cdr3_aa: CASTGQVAYNEQFF; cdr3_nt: TGTGCCAGTACGGGCCAGGTAGCCTACAATGAGCAGTTCTTC
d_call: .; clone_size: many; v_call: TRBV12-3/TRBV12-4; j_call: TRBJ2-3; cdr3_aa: CASSLQMADTQYF; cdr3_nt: TGTGCCAGCAGTTTACAGATGGCAGATACGCAGTATTTT
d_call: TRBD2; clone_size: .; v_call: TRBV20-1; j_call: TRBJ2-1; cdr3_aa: CSAPGLAGFHNEQFF; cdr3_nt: TGCAGTGCTCCGGGACTAGCGGGCTTCCACAATGAGCAGTTCTTC
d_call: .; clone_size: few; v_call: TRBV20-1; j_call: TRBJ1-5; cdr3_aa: CSARIAGSGQPQHF; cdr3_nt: TGCAGTGCTAGAATAGCAGGTTCAGGGCAGCCCCAGCATTTT
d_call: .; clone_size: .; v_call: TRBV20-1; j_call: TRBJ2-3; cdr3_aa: CSARDPRDGGTDTQYF; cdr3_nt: TGCAGTGCTAGAGATCCGAGGGACGGAGGCACAGATACGCAGTATTTT
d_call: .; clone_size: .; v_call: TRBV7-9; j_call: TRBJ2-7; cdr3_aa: CASSQRGARGDEQYF; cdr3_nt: TGTGCCAGCAGCCAAAGAGGGGCCAGGGGGGACGAGCAGTACTTC
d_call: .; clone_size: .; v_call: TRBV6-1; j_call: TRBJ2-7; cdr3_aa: CAIKRASSYEQYF; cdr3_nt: TGTGCCATCAAGCGGGCTAGCTCCTACGAGCAGTACTTC
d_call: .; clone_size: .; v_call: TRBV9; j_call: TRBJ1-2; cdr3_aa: CASSVALRAERYYGYTF; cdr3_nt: TGTGCCAGCAGCGTAGCCCTCCGAGCTGAGAGGTACTATGGCTACACCTTC
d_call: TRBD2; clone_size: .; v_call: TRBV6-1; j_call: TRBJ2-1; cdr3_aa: CASTAGGRHEQFF; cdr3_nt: TGTGCCAGCACCGCGGGGGGGCGGCATGAGCAGTTCTTC
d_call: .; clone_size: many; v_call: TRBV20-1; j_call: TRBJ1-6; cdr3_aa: CSARDPGQGNGNSPLHF; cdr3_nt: TGCAGTGCTAGAGATCCGGGGCAGGGCAATGGAAATTCACCCCTCCACTTT
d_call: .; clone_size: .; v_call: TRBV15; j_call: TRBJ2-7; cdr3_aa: CATSSHVEQYF; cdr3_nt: TGTGCCACCAGCTCCCATGTAGAGCAGTACTTC
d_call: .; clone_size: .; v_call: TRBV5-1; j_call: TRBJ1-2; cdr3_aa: CASSSPPAYGYTF; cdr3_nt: TGCGCCAGCAGCTCCCCCCCCGCCTATGGCTACACCTTC
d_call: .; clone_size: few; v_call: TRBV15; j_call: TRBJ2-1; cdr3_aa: CATSRDAGYEQFF; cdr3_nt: TGTGCCACCAGCAGAGATGCAGGGTATGAGCAGTTCTTC
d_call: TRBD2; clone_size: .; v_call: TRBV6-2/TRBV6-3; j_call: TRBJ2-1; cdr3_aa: CASSYGLAGVHEQFF; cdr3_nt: TGTGCCAGCAGTTACGGACTAGCGGGAGTTCATGAGCAGTTCTTC
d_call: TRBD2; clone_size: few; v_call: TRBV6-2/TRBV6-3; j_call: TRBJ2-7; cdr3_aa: CASTAAPGLAGNYEQYF; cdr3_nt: TGTGCCAGCACCGCAGCCCCCGGACTAGCGGGCAACTACGAGCAGTACTTC
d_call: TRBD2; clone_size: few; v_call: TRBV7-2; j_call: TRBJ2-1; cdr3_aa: CASSKGLGLAGVNEQFF; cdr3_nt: TGTGCCAGCAGTAAGGGGTTGGGGCTAGCGGGAGTTAATGAGCAGTTCTTC
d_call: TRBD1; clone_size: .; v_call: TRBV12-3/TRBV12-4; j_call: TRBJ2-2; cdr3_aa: CASSRQGASTGELFF; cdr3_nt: TGTGCCAGCAGTCGACAGGGGGCCAGTACCGGGGAGCTGTTTTTT
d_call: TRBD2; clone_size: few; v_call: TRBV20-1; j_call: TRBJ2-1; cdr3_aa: CSGGRLASGSGNEQFF; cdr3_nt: TGCAGTGGGGGTCGGTTGGCTAGCGGGAGTGGCAATGAGCAGTTCTTC
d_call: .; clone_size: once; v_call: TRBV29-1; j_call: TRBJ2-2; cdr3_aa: CSVRESGELFF; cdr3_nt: TGCAGCGTTAGGGAGTCCGGGGAGCTGTTTTTT
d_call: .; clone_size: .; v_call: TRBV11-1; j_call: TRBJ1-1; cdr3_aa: CASSLRGSRTHKNTEAFF; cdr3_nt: TGTGCCAGCAGCTTAAGGGGGAGCAGGACACACAAAAACACTGAAGCTTTCTTT
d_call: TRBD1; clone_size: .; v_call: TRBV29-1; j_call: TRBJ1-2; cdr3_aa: CSVDRDDGYTF; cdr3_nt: TGCAGCGTCGACAGGGACGATGGCTACACCTTC
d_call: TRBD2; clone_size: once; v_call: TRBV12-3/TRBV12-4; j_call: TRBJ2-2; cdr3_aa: CASRPSGRATGELFF; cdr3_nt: TGTGCCAGCAGACCTAGCGGGAGGGCCACCGGGGAGCTGTTTTTT
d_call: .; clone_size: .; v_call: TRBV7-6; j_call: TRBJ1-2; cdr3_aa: CASSSRGGNGYTF; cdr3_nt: TGTGCCAGCAGCTCCCGGGGGGGGAATGGCTACACCTTC
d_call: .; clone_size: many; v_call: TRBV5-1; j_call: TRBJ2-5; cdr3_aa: CASSLEGGETQYF; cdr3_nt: TGCGCCAGCAGCTTGGAAGGGGGTGAGACCCAGTACTTC
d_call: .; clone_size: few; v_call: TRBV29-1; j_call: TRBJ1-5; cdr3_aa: CSVGDNQGQPQHF; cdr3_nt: TGCAGCGTTGGGGACAATCAGGGGCAGCCCCAGCATTTT
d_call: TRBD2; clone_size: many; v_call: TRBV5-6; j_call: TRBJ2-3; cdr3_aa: CASNGLADTDTQYF; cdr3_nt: TGTGCCAGCAACGGACTAGCGGACACAGATACGCAGTATTTT
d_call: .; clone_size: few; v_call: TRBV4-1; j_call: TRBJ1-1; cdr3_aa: CASSQEENTEAFF; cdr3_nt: TGCGCCAGCAGCCAAGAAGAGAACACTGAAGCTTTCTTT
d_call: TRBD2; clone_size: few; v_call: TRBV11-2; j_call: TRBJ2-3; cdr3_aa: CASSRELAGGPDTQYF; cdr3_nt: TGTGCCAGCAGCAGGGAACTAGCGGGAGGGCCAGATACGCAGTATTTT
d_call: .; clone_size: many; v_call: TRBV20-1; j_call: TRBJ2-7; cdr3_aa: CSASGLGTYEQYF; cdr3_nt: TGCAGTGCTAGCGGTCTAGGTACCTACGAGCAGTACTTC
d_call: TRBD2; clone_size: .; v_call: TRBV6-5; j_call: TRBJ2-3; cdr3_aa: CASSYSLSGGGFADTQYF; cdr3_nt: TGTGCCAGCAGTTACTCGCTAAGCGGCGGGGGGTTCGCAGATACGCAGTATTTT
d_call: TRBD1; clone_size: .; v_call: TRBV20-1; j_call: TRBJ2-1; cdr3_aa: CSARDRRTGGMDEQFF; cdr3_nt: TGCAGTGCTAGAGATCGAAGGACAGGGGGAATGGATGAGCAGTTCTTC
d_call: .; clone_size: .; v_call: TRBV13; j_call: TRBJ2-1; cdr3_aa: CASSPDSAHEQFF; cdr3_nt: TGTGCCAGCAGCCCTGACAGTGCCCATGAGCAGTTCTTC
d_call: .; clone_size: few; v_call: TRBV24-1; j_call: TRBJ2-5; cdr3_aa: CATSDPTESETQYF; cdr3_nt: TGTGCCACCAGTGACCCGACAGAGTCGGAGACCCAGTACTTC
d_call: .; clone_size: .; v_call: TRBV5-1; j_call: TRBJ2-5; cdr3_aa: CASSLNRMEATQYF; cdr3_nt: TGCGCCAGCAGCTTGAACAGAATGGAGGCGACCCAGTACTTC
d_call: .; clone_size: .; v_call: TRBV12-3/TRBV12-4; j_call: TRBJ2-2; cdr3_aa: CASRPLRGGTGELFF; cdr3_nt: TGTGCCAGCCGTCCTCTTAGGGGTGGGACCGGGGAGCTGTTTTTT
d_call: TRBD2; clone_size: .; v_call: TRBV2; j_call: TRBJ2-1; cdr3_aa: CASSTGLAGPEEQFF; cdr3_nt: TGTGCCAGCAGTACTGGACTAGCGGGGCCCGAAGAGCAGTTCTTC
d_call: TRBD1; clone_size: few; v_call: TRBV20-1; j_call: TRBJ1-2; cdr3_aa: CSARNSDRANYGYTF; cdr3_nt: TGCAGTGCTAGAAATTCCGACAGGGCTAACTATGGCTACACCTTC
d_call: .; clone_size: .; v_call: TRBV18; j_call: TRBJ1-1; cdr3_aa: CASSPRWDTEAFF; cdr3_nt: TGTGCCAGCTCACCAAGATGGGACACTGAAGCTTTCTTT
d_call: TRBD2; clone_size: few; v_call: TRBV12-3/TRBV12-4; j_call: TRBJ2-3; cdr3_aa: CASSSPLDWGSGKPDTQYF; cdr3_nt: TGTGCCAGCAGTTCCCCCTTGGACTGGGGTAGCGGGAAGCCAGATACGCAGTATTTT
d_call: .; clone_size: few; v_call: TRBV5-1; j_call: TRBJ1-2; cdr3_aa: CASSLDSRRYGYTF; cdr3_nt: TGCGCCAGCAGCTTAGACAGCAGACGCTATGGCTACACCTTC